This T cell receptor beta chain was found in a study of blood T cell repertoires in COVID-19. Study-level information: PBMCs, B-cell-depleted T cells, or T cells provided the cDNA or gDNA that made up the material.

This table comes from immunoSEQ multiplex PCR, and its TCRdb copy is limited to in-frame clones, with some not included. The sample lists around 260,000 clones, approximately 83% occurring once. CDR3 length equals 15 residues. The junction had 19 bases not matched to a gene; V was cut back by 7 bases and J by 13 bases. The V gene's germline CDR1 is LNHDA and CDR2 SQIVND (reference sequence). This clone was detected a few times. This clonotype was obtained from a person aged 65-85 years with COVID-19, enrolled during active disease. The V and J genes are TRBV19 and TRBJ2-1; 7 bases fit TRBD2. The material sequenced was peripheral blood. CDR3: CASTSGGRSNNAQFF. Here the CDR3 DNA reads TGTGCCAGTACCTCCGGCGGGAGATCGAACAATGCCCAGTTCTTC.